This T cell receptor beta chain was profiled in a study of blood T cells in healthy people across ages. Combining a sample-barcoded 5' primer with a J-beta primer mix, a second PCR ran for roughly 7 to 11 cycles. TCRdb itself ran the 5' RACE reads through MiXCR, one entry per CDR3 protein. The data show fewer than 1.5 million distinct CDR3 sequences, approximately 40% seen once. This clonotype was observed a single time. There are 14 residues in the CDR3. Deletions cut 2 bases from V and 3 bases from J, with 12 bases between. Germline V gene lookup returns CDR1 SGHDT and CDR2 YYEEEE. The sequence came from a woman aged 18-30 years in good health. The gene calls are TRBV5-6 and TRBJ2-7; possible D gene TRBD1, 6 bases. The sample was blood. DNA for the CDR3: TGTGCCAGCAGCTTCCGCGACAGGATCTACGAGCAGTACTTC. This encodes CASSFRDRIYEQYF.